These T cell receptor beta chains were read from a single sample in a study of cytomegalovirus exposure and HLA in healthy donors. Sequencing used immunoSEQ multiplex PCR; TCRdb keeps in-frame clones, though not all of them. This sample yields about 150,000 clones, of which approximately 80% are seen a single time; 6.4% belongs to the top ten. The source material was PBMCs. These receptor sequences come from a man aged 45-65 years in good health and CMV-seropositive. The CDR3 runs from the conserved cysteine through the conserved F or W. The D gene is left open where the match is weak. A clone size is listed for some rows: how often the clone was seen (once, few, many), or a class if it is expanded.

CSVEEKGLLLGDTQYF | TGCAGCGTTGAAGAGAAGGGACTCCTCTTGGGGGATACGCAGTATTTT | NA | TRBJ2-3 | NA | TRBV29-1
CASSEYSKDTQYF | TGTGCCAGCAGTGAATACTCGAAGGATACGCAGTATTTT | NA | TRBJ2-3 | NA | TRBV6-1
CASSPQGKNTEAFF | TGTGCCAGCAGTCCCCAGGGGAAGAACACTGAAGCTTTCTTT | NA | TRBJ1-1 | NA | TRBV6-5
CASSLAASGGTDTQYF | TGCGCCAGCAGCTTGGCGGCTAGCGGGGGCACAGATACGCAGTATTTT | TRBD2 | TRBJ2-3 | NA | TRBV5-1
CASRDRDRSYNEQFF | TGTGCCAGCAGAGACCGGGACAGGTCCTACAATGAGCAGTTCTTC | TRBD1 | TRBJ2-1 | NA | TRBV6-1
CASSQGGQGVNQPQHF | TGCGCCAGCAGCCAAGGGGGACAGGGGGTCAATCAGCCCCAGCATTTT | TRBD1 | TRBJ1-5 | few | TRBV4-1
CSAASRREQFF | TGCAGTGCCGCATCTCGGCGGGAGCAGTTCTTC | NA | TRBJ2-1 | NA | TRBV20-1
CASSSKEGLAYGETQYF | TGTGCCAGCTCATCGAAAGAGGGACTAGCGTACGGGGAGACCCAGTACTTC | TRBD2 | TRBJ2-5 | once | TRBV18
CASNPAGGLDYGYTF | TGCGCCAGCAATCCAGCAGGGGGCTTAGACTATGGCTACACCTTC | TRBD1 | TRBJ1-2 | once | TRBV5-1
CASSEEGQSFYEQYF | TGTGCCAGCAGTGAGGAAGGACAGTCTTTCTACGAGCAGTACTTC | NA | TRBJ2-7 | NA | TRBV6-1
CASSSHETTGGSSPLHF | TGTGCCAGCAGCTCCCACGAGACAACAGGGGGTAGTTCACCCCTCCACTTT | TRBD1 | TRBJ1-6 | many | TRBV5-4
CASSSLGGGRTEAFF | TGTGCCAGTAGTAGTCTGGGAGGGGGGAGGACTGAAGCTTTCTTT | NA | TRBJ1-1 | once | TRBV19
CASSLTGRPEAFF | TGCGCCAGCAGCTTGACAGGGAGACCTGAAGCTTTCTTT | NA | TRBJ1-1 | NA | TRBV5-1
CATSRDGGHKYQETQYF | TGTGCCACCAGCAGAGATGGCGGACATAAGTACCAAGAGACCCAGTACTTC | NA | TRBJ2-5 | NA | TRBV15
CASSSLHSGSSYNEQFF | TGTGCCAGCAGCTCGCTCCATAGCGGGAGTTCCTACAATGAGCAGTTCTTC | TRBD2 | TRBJ2-1 | once | TRBV5-6
CASSLASLGETQYF | TGTGCCAGCAGCTTGGCCTCCCTCGGGGAGACCCAGTACTTC | NA | TRBJ2-5 | NA | TRBV5-4
CASSPDGSTGKLFF | TGCGCCAGCAGCCCCGACGGGTCTACGGGAAAACTGTTTTTT | NA | TRBJ1-4 | NA | TRBV5-1
CASSKGTSGSTDTQYF | TGTGCCAGTAGTAAGGGGACTAGCGGTAGCACAGATACGCAGTATTTT | TRBD2 | TRBJ2-3 | NA | TRBV19
CASSQQGSEKLFF | TGTGCCAGTAGTCAGCAGGGTAGCGAAAAACTGTTTTTT | NA | TRBJ1-4 | NA | TRBV19
CASSLPAVPGLAGGPGDTQYF | TGTGCCAGCAGCTTACCCGCGGTACCGGGACTAGCGGGAGGGCCAGGAGATACGCAGTATTTT | TRBD2 | TRBJ2-3 | NA | TRBV7-3
CASSSGDNEQFF | TGTGCCAGCAGCTCCGGAGACAATGAGCAGTTCTTC | NA | TRBJ2-1 | NA | TRBV7-2
CASSVAVAPQETQYF | TGTGCCAGCAGCGTAGCCGTAGCCCCCCAAGAGACCCAGTACTTC | NA | TRBJ2-5 | NA | TRBV9
CASSFPREGANYGYTF | TGTGCCAGCAGTTTTCCTCGGGAGGGGGCGAACTATGGCTACACCTTC | TRBD1 | TRBJ1-2 | NA | TRBV2
CARSATGLAGVPQVTQYF | TGTGCCAGAAGCGCGACGGGACTAGCGGGGGTCCCACAAGTGACCCAGTACTTC | TRBD2 | TRBJ2-5 | NA | TRBV5-3
CASSLLISYNEQFF | TGTGCCAGCAGCTTGCTTATCTCCTACAATGAGCAGTTCTTC | NA | TRBJ2-1 | NA | TRBV5-6
CASRGLAGWLETQYF | TGTGCCAGCAGGGGACTAGCGGGGTGGTTAGAGACCCAGTACTTC | TRBD2 | TRBJ2-5 | NA | TRBV6-5
CASSLEAQGITEAFF | TGTGCCAGCTCACTTGAAGCACAGGGGATCACTGAAGCTTTCTTT | TRBD1 | TRBJ1-1 | NA | TRBV18
CASKDRGSRQETQYF | TGTGCCAGCAAAGACAGGGGGTCTCGCCAAGAGACCCAGTACTTC | TRBD1 | TRBJ2-5 | NA | TRBV2
CSVGAGGWNEQYF | TGCAGCGTTGGAGCAGGGGGCTGGAACGAGCAGTACTTC | TRBD1 | TRBJ2-7 | few | TRBV29-1
CASSVLAGGPLTDTQYF | TGTGCCAGCAGTGTTCTAGCGGGGGGCCCTCTCACAGATACGCAGTATTTT | TRBD2 | TRBJ2-3 | NA | TRBV6-1
CASSSGQALSYEQYF | TGCGCCAGCAGCTCCGGACAGGCCCTCTCCTACGAGCAGTACTTC | TRBD1 | TRBJ2-7 | NA | TRBV5-1
CASSELPEKAFF | TGTGCCAGCAGTGAGCTCCCCGAGAAAGCTTTCTTT | NA | TRBJ1-1 | few | TRBV25-1
CASSGGLAGVPETQYF | TGCGCCAGCAGTGGGGGGCTAGCGGGAGTTCCAGAGACCCAGTACTTC | TRBD2 | TRBJ2-5 | NA | TRBV10-1
CASSQDGLAGQETQYF | TGTGCCAGCAGCCAAGATGGTCTAGCGGGCCAAGAGACCCAGTACTTC | TRBD2 | TRBJ2-5 | once | TRBV4-2
CASSLRTSGVDTYNEQFF | TGTGCCAGCAGCCTCCGGACTAGCGGAGTGGATACCTACAATGAGCAGTTCTTC | TRBD2 | TRBJ2-1 | NA | TRBV7-2
CASSGGLAGADTQYF | TGCGCCAGCAGCGGGGGACTAGCGGGAGCAGATACGCAGTATTTT | TRBD2 | TRBJ2-3 | NA | TRBV5-1
CASSLDRDSGNTIYF | TGTGCCAGCAGTCTCGACAGGGACTCTGGAAACACCATATATTTT | TRBD1 | TRBJ1-3 | NA | TRBV6-5
CASSYRGNQPQHF | TGTGCCAGCAGTTACCGGGGCAATCAGCCCCAGCATTTT | NA | TRBJ1-5 | few | TRBV27
CASSHSFYGYTF | TGTGCCAGCAGTCACAGCTTCTATGGCTACACCTTC | NA | TRBJ1-2 | NA | TRBV28
CASSSRQGLNSPLHF | TGTGCCAGCAGTTCCAGACAGGGTCTTAATTCACCCCTCCACTTT | TRBD1 | TRBJ1-6 | NA | TRBV27